This T cell receptor beta chain was found in a study of beta chain features in type 1 diabetes. Notes on the study in general: Among all four CD4+ subsets, Type 1 diabetes patients had TCRB CDR3s that were moderately but significantly shorter.

The V and J ends lost 5 bases and 2 bases respectively, with 18 bases between them. The CDR3 has 16 amino acids. Germline CDR1 and CDR2: MNHNY and SVGAGI (reference sequence). cDNA synthesis used the whole RNA isolate, giving expressed TCRB sequences. Data came from immunoSEQ multiplex PCR; TCRdb stores just in-frame clones and leaves some out. The repertoire holds 300,000 to 400,000 clones, with approximately 15% as singletons. About this clone: Its antigen is still unknown.

Sequences were obtained from naive CD4+ T cells from blood. The sequence derives from a woman younger than 30 with type 1 diabetes. J is TRBJ1-2 and V is TRBV6-6; the D is unclear. This CDR3 is CASSPTTRDWNYGYTF. The CDR3 DNA follows: TGTGCCAGCAGTCCCACAACAAGAGACTGGAACTATGGCTACACCTTC.